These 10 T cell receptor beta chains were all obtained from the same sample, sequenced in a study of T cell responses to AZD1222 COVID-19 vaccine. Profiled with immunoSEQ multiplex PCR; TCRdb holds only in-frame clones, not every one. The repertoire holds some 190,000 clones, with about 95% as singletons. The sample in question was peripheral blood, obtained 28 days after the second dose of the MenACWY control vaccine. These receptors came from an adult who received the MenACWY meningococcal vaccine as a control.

The CDR3 reads CASSFRDRDANEQFF. The CDR3 bases are TGTGCCAGCAGCTTCCGGGACAGGGACGCCAATGAGCAGTTCTTC. The rearrangement uses TRBV7-9 and TRBJ2-1; the match to TRBD1 covers 9 bases. In germline, CDR1 is SEHNR, CDR2 FQNEAQ (reference sequence). V trimming: 3 bases; J trimming: 6 bases; junction bases outside the gene matches: 6. This CDR3 is 15 amino acids long. The entire variable domain, with the rest obtained from reference TRBV7-9 and TRBJ2-1, is as follows: DTGVSQNPRHKITKRGQNVTFRCDPISEHNRLYWYRQTLGQGPEFLTYFQNEAQLEKSRLLSDRFSAERPKGSFSTLEIQRTEQGDSAMYLCASSFRDRDANEQFFGPGTRLTVL.

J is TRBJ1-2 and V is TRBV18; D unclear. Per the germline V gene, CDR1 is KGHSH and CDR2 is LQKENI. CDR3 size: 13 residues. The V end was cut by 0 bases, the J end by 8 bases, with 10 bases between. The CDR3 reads CASSPPGAGGYTF. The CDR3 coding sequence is TGTGCCAGCTCACCACCAGGTGCGGGGGGCTACACCTTC.

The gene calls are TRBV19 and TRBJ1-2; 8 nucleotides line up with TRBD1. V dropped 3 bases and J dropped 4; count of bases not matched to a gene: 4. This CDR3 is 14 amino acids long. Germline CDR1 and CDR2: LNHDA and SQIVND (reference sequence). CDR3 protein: CASSIRGQAYGYTF. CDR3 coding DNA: TGTGCCAGTAGTATCAGGGGGCAGGCCTATGGCTACACCTTC.

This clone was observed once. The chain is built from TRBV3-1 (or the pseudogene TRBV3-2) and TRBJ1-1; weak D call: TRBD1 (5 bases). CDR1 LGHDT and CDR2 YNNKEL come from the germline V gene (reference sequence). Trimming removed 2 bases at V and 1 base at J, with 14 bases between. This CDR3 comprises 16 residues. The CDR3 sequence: CASSQTPGLKNTEAFF. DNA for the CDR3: TGTGCCAGCAGCCAAACGCCGGGACTTAAGAACACTGAAGCTTTCTTT.

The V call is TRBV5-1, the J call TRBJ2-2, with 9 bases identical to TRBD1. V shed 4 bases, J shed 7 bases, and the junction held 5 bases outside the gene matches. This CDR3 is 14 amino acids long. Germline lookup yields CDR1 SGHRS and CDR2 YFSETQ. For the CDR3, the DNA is TGCGCCAGCAGCCAGGGACAGGGCGTCGGGGAGCTGTTTTTT. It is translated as CASSQGQGVGELFF.

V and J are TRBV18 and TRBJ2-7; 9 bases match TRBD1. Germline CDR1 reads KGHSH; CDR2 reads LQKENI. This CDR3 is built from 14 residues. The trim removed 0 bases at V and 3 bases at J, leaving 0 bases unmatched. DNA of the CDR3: TGTGCCAGCTCACCACCGGGACAGGGCTACGAGCAGTACTTC. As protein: CASSPPGQGYEQYF.

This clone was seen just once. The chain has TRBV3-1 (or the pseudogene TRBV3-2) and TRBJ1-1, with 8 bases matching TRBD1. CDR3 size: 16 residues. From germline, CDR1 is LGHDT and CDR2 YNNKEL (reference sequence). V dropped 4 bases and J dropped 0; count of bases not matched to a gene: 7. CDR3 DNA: TGTGCCAGCAGCCGGACAGGGCAAACCTTGAACACTGAAGCTTTCTTT. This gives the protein CASSRTGQTLNTEAFF.

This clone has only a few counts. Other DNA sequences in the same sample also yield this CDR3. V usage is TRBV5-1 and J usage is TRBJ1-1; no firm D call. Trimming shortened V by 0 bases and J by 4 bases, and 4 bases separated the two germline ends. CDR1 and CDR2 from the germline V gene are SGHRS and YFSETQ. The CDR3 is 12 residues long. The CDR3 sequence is CASSLGSTEAFF. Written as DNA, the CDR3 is TGCGCCAGCAGCTTGGGGAGCACTGAAGCTTTCTTT.

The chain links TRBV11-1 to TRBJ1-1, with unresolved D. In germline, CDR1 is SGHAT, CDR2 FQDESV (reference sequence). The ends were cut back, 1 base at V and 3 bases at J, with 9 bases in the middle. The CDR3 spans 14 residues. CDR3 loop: CASSLGTAYTEAFF. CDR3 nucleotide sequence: TGTGCCAGCAGCTTAGGAACAGCGTACACTGAAGCTTTCTTT.

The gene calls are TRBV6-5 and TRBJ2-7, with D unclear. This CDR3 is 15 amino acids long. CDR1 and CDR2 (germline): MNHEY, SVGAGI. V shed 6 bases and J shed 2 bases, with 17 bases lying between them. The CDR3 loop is CASSQSAPQPYEQYF. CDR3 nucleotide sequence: TGTGCCAGCAGCCAATCAGCGCCGCAGCCCTACGAGCAGTACTTC.